The sequence of this T cell receptor (beta chain) was determined in a study of PD-L1 blockade in urothelial cancer. Overall study context: Atezolizumab (1,200 mg intravenously every 3 weeks) began around 2014 for patients.

Sequencing used immunoSEQ multiplex PCR; TCRdb keeps in-frame clones, though not all of them. The table records around 100,000 clones, around nine tenths of them present only once. J gave up 5 bases and V 6 bases, and 9 bases lay outside the gene matches. Per germline, CDR1 MNHNS and CDR2 SASEGT. The CDR3 covers 14 residues. The time point: pretreatment peripheral blood. The V call is TRBV6-1, the J call TRBJ2-7; 8 nucleotides line up with TRBD2. The sequencing here drew on PBMCs, taken around atezolizumab (anti-PD-L1) treatment. This TCR was recovered from a man in his 60s with urothelial cancer. This CDR3 reads CASRASGGLDEQYF. CDR3 coding DNA: TGTGCCAGCAGGGCCTCGGGAGGGTTGGACGAGCAGTACTTC.